This T cell receptor beta chain was sequenced during a study of CD8+CD57+ T cells in acquired aplastic anemia. Germline lookup yields CDR1 LNHDA and CDR2 SQIVND (reference sequence). J was trimmed by 6 bases and V by 4 bases; bases with no gene match: 10. The CDR3 covers 15 residues. The study's findings and limits: Lower repertoire diversity than in total CD4+ and CD8+ pools was seen for CD8+CD57+ cells in patients.

TCR beta VDJ and CDR3 profiling used genomic DNA as template. A single record per CDR3 protein comes from TCRdb applying MiXCR to the reads. The sample comprises around 19,000 distinct CDR3 sequences, 40% of which are singletons, and 70% to 90% rests with the top ten. A single count supports this clonotype. The antigen is unknown. It was patients with CD8+CD57+ cell expansion by flow cytometry who were chosen for sequencing. Once CD8+CD57+ cells had been bead-enriched, they gave a mean 1.6 ug DNA. This receptor was identified in a human donor with aplastic anemia. The genes are TRBV19 and TRBJ2-3; 7 bases match TRBD2. The sequenced material came from CD8+CD57+ T cells sorted from PBMCs. Documented subset: bead-enriched CD8+CD57+ effector memory T cells from SAA patients. CDR3 loop: CASSTRRERLDTQYF. DNA of the CDR3: TGTGCCAGTAGTACTCGGCGGGAGCGGTTGGATACGCAGTATTTT.